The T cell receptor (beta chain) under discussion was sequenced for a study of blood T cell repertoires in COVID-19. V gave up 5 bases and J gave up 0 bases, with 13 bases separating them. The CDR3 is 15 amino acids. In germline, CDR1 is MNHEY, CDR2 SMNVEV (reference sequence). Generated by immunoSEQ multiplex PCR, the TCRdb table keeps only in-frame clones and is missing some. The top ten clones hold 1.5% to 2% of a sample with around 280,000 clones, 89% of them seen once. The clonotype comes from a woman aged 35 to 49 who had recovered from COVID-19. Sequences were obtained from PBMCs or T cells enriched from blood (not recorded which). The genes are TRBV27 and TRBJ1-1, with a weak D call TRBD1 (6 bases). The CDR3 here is CASSPYGQMNTEAFF. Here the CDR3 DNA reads TGTGCCAGCAGTCCCTACGGACAGATGAACACTGAAGCTTTCTTT.